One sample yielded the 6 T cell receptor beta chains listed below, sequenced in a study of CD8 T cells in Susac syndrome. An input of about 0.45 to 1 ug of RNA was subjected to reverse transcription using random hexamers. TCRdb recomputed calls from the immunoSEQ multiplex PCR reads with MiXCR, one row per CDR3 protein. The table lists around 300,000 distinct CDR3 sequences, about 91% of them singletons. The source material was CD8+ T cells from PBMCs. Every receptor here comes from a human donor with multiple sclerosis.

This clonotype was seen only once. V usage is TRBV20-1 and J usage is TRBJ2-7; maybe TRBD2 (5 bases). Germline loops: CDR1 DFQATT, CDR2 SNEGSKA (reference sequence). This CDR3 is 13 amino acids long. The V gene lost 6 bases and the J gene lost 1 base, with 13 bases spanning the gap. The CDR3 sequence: CSAIVRRSYEQYF. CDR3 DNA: TGCAGTGCCATAGTTCGGAGGTCCTACGAGCAGTACTTC.

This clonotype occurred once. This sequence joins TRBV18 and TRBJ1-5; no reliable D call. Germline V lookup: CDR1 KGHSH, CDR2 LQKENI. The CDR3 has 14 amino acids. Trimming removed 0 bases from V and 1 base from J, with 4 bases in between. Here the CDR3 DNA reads TGTGCCAGCTCACCACCGGAAAGCAATCAGCCCCAGCATTTT. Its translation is CASSPPESNQPQHF.

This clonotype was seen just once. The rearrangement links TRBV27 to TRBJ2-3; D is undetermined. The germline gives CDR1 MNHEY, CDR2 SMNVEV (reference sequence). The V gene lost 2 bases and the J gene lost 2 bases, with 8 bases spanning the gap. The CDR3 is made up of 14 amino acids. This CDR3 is CASSLTPNTDTQYF. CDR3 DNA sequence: TGTGCCAGCAGTTTAACTCCGAACACAGATACGCAGTATTTT.

The CDR3 is CSASGGDEQYF. In DNA form, the CDR3 reads TGCAGTGCTAGTGGTGGGGACGAGCAGTACTTC. This chain uses TRBV20-1 with TRBJ2-7; D is uncertain. Germline V gene sequence: CDR1 DFQATT, CDR2 SNEGSKA (reference sequence). CDR3 length: 11 residues. The ends were cut back, 3 bases at V and 5 bases at J, with 8 bases in the middle.

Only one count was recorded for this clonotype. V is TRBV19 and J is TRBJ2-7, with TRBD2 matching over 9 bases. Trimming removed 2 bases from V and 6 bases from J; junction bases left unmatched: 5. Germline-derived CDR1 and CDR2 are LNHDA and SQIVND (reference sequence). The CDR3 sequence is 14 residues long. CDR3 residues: CASSISLAGPEQYF. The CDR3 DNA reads TGTGCCAGTAGTATATCGCTAGCGGGACCCGAGCAGTACTTC.

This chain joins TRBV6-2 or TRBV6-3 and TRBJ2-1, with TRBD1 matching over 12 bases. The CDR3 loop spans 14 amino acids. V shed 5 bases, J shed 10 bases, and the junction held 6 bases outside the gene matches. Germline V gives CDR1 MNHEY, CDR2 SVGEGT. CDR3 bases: TGTGCCAGCAGTCCGGGACAGGGGGCGTTGGAGCAGTTCTTC. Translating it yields CASSPGQGALEQFF.